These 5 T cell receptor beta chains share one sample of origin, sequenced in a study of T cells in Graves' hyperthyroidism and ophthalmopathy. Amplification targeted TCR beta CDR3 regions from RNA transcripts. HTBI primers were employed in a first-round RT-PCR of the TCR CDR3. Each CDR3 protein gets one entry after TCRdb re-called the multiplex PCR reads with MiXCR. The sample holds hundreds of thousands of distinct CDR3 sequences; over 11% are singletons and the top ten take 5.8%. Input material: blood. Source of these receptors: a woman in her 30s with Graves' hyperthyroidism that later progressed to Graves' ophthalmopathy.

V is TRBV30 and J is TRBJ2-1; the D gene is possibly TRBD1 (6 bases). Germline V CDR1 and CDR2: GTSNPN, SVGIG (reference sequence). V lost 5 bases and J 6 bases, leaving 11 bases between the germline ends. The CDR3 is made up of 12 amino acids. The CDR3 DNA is TGTGCCTGGGGGGGACACAGCAATGAGCAGTTCTTC. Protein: CAWGGHSNEQFF.

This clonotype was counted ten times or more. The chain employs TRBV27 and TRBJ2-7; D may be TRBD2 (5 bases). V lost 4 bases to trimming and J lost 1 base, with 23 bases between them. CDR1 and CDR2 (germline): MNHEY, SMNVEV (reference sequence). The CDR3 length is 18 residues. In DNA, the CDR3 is TGTGCCAGCAGTTCCCTGATGATTTCGGACTTACTTTCCTACGAGCAGTACTTC. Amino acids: CASSSLMISDLLSYEQYF.

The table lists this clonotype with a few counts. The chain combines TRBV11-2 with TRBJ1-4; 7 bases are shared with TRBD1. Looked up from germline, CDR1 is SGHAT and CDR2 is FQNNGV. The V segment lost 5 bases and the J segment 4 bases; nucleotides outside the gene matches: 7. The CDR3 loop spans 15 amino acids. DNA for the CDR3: TGTGCCAGCAGCCTATATAGGGACAGTAATGAAAAACTGTTTTTT. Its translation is CASSLYRDSNEKLFF.

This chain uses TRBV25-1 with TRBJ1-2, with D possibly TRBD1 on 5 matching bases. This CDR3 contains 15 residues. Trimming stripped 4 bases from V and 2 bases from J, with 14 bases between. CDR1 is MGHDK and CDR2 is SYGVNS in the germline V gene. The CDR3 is CASSGPGQANYGYTF. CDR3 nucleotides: TGTGCCAGCAGTGGCCCAGGGCAGGCGAACTATGGCTACACCTTC.

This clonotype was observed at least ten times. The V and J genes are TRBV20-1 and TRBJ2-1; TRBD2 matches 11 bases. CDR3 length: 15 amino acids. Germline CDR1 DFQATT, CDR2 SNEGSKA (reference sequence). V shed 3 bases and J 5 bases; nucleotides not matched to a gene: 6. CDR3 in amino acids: CSARDSGRADNEQFF. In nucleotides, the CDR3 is TGCAGTGCTAGGGATAGCGGGAGGGCCGACAATGAGCAGTTCTTC.